These 9 T cell receptor beta chains came from one sample sequenced in a study of PD-L1 blockade in urothelial cancer. Profiling relied on immunoSEQ multiplex PCR, and the TCRdb table lists in-frame clones only, not all of them. Here the sample spans over 15,000 clones, 89% being singletons. Time point denoted: pretreatment peripheral blood. Here the sequenced sample was PBMCs, taken around atezolizumab (anti-PD-L1) treatment. All receptors come from a man in his 70s with urothelial cancer.

The chain has TRBV5-1 and TRBJ1-1; D is perhaps TRBD1 (6 bases). The CDR3 runs 13 residues. Germline CDR1 is SGHRS and CDR2 is YFSETQ. V shed 4 bases and J shed 4 bases, with 11 bases lying between them. The CDR3, as DNA: TGCGCCAGCAGCGACACAGGGCTCACTGAAGCTTTCTTT. It codes for CASSDTGLTEAFF.

The rearrangement joins TRBV18 to TRBJ2-1, with a weak D call TRBD2 (5 bases). This CDR3 has 17 residues. Trimming removed 0 bases at V and 0 bases at J, with 12 bases between. CDR1 KGHSH and CDR2 LQKENI come from the germline V gene. CDR3 coding DNA: TGTGCCAGCTCACCACCAGGGCGGGCGACCTCCTACAATGAGCAGTTCTTC. It codes for CASSPPGRATSYNEQFF.

The chain has TRBV12-5 and TRBJ2-3, with D maybe TRBD2 (6 bases). CDR1 is LGHNT, CDR2 FRNRAP, per germline. This CDR3 has 15 amino acids. With 5 bases removed from V and 1 base from J, the gap between germline ends came to 13 bases. The CDR3 protein is CASGLGLWGTDTQYF. The CDR3 bases are TGTGCTAGTGGTCTGGGACTCTGGGGCACAGATACGCAGTATTTT.

V gene TRBV7-9 combines with J gene TRBJ1-1; D is unresolved. V lost 3 bases to trimming and J lost 4 bases, with 12 bases between them. Germline values: CDR1 SEHNR, CDR2 FQNEAQ (reference sequence). The CDR3 totals 14 residues. The CDR3, as DNA: TGTGCCAGCAGCTTTGTAGGGCGGGGCACTGAAGCTTTCTTT. Encoded protein: CASSFVGRGTEAFF.

The J gene is TRBJ1-5, the V gene TRBV2; possibly TRBD1 for D (5 bases). Germline assignment: CDR1 SNHLY and CDR2 FYNNEI. With 3 bases removed from V and 0 bases from J, the gap between germline ends came to 6 bases. This CDR3 has 14 residues. The CDR3 DNA reads as TGTGCCAGCAGTGATCAGGGTAGCAATCAGCCCCAGCATTTT. Its protein product is CASSDQGSNQPQHF.

The rearrangement joins TRBV11-2 to TRBJ2-7; D possibly corresponds to TRBD1 (6 bases). The V end lost 5 bases, the J end lost 2 bases, and 10 bases lay between the germline ends. The CDR3 consists of 13 residues. Germline loops: CDR1 SGHAT, CDR2 FQNNGV. The CDR3 coding sequence is TGTGCCAGCAGCCAGACAGGACCCTACGAGCAGTACTTC. Translated: CASSQTGPYEQYF.

The chain couples TRBV7-8 to TRBJ1-2; D is perhaps TRBD1 (5 bases). In germline, CDR1 is SGHVS, CDR2 FQNEAQ. Trimming stripped 2 bases from V and 6 bases from J, with 13 bases between. The CDR3 contains 14 residues. CDR3 protein: CASSLRGHQDGYTF. DNA for the CDR3: TGTGCCAGCAGCTTACGCGGACACCAGGATGGCTACACCTTC.

The rearrangement joins TRBV7-2 to TRBJ2-3, with TRBD2 identical over 12 bases. With V trimmed by 5 bases and J by 11 bases, 5 bases remained unmatched. The CDR3 contains 13 residues. The germline CDR1 and CDR2 sequences are SGHTA and FQGNSA. The CDR3 DNA sequence: TGTGCCAGCAGCCCGGGGACTAGCGGGCGGCAGTATTTT. Protein sequence: CASSPGTSGRQYF.

This chain uses TRBV6-5 with TRBJ1-5; TRBD1 is a possible D gene (5 bases). V shed 6 bases and J shed 2 bases, with 14 bases lying between them. The CDR3 has 15 residues. Germline V CDR1 and CDR2: MNHEY, SVGAGI. The DNA for the CDR3 is TGTGCCAGCAGACCGGGACTGTCAGGCAATCAGCCCCAGCATTTT. Amino acid sequence: CASRPGLSGNQPQHF.